The 20 T cell receptor beta chains in this list originate from one sample, sequenced in a study of post-analysis software for immune sequencing data. The study, taken as a whole, reports: Roughly 5 TRBV segments, including TRBV5-6, TRBV5-1 and TRBV20-1, were more frequent in patients than controls.

Included in the TCR beta cDNA libraries were unique molecular identifiers. TCRdb independently ran MiXCR on the PCR reads; one entry per CDR3 protein. The sample shows over 700,000 distinct CDR3 sequences, 25% to 30% of them seen only once. For these receptors, no antigen is known. Material for sequencing was blood. These TCRs come from a girl aged 5-17 years with multiple sclerosis.

This rearrangement joins TRBV7-9 to TRBJ1-6, with a possible D match to TRBD1 (5 bases). V was cut by 5 bases and J by 10 bases, with 18 bases left in between. Germline CDR1 and CDR2: SEHNR and FQNEAQ (reference sequence). This CDR3 comprises 15 residues. The CDR3 nucleotides read TGTGCCAGCAGCCCAGGGACGTCCGGCGGGTCACCCCTCCACTTT. Translated: CASSPGTSGGSPLHF.

The sample holds a few counts of this clonotype. The V call is TRBV6-1, the J call TRBJ2-2; 7 nucleotides agree with TRBD1. Unmatched junction bases numbered 9, after V lost 4 bases and J lost 4 bases. Germline values: CDR1 MNHNS, CDR2 SASEGT. The length of the CDR3 is 16 residues. The CDR3: CASSGPLTGRTGELFF. DNA of the CDR3: TGTGCCAGCAGTGGACCCTTGACAGGGCGCACCGGGGAGCTGTTTTTT.

There are a few counts of this clonotype. The rearrangement links TRBV5-1 to TRBJ1-1; D gene uncertain. The CDR3 is made up of 14 amino acids. Germline CDR1 is SGHRS and CDR2 is YFSETQ. Between the trimmed V and J ends, which lost 4 bases and 0 bases, there was a span of 10 bases. Written as DNA, the CDR3 is TGCGCCAGCAGCCCGGCGGGGTTGAACACTGAAGCTTTCTTT. It encodes CASSPAGLNTEAFF.

The chain's CDR3 is CASSQTSGGLETQYF. The CDR3, as DNA: TGCGCCAGCAGCCAAACCTCGGGGGGCCTAGAGACCCAGTACTTC. The V call is TRBV4-1, the J call TRBJ2-7, with D possibly TRBD2 on 7 matching bases. The DNA matches TRBJ2-5 better at its end, which makes the J call doubtful. CDR1 and CDR2 (germline): MGHRA, YSYEKL. CDR3 length: 15 amino acids.

The CDR3 sequence is CASRGGTGGVFFYNEQFF. CDR3 nucleotides: TGTGCCAGCAGGGGAGGGACAGGGGGGGTTTTTTTTTACAATGAGCAGTTCTTC. The chain joins TRBV6-2 or TRBV6-3 to TRBJ2-1; 11 bases match TRBD1. V lost 6 bases and J lost 4; bases outside the gene matches: 14. The CDR3 sequence is 18 residues long. Germline loops: CDR1 MNHEY, CDR2 SVGEGT.

V and J are TRBV28 and TRBJ2-5; the D gene is possibly TRBD2 (6 bases). The germline CDR1 and CDR2 sequences are MDHEN and SYDVKM. V dropped 9 bases and J dropped 1 base, with 12 bases sitting between them. The CDR3 spans 13 residues. CDR3 sequence: CASLRGSQETQYF. DNA for the CDR3: TGTGCCAGTCTCCGGGGGAGCCAAGAGACCCAGTACTTC.

The V and J genes are TRBV27 and TRBJ2-5; 8 positions agree with TRBD1. Germline lookup yields CDR1 MNHEY and CDR2 SMNVEV (reference sequence). This CDR3 region has 16 residues. Trimming removed 5 bases from V and 0 bases from J; junction bases left unmatched: 8. The CDR3 region has the DNA TGTGCCAGCAGTCCCGGGACAGGAACTAACCAAGAGACCCAGTACTTC. Translated, it gives CASSPGTGTNQETQYF.

This clonotype was seen a handful of times. The chain links TRBV28 to TRBJ2-3; 8 nucleotides align to TRBD1. The CDR3 runs 16 residues. V shed 6 bases, J shed 0 bases, and the junction held 8 bases outside the gene matches. CDR1 and CDR2 from the germline V gene are MDHEN and SYDVKM. In DNA, the CDR3 is TGTGCCAGCAGAACCCCACGGACAGGGAGCACAGATACGCAGTATTTT. Protein product: CASRTPRTGSTDTQYF.

The gene calls are TRBV12-3 or TRBV12-4 and TRBJ2-7; D call uncertain. The CDR3 is made up of 13 amino acids. V was clipped by 4 bases and J by 1 base, with 8 bases between them. CDR3 nucleotides: TGTGCCAGCAGTTCGGCGGCTTCCTACGAGCAGTACTTC. Protein: CASSSAASYEQYF.

This clonotype was observed a few times. The V gene is TRBV20-1, the J gene TRBJ2-5; D is possibly TRBD1 (5 bases). The better agreement between TRBJ2-7 and the DNA end casts doubt on the J call. CDR1 is DFQATT, CDR2 SNEGSKA, per germline (reference sequence). This CDR3 comprises 14 residues. The CDR3 sequence: CSARDQGTTDEQYF. CDR3 coding DNA: TGCAGTGCTAGAGACCAGGGTACCACGGACGAGCAGTACTTC.

This clonotype was detected a few times. The chain combines TRBV29-1 with TRBJ2-5, with D hard to call. The CDR3 has 12 residues. Per the germline V gene, CDR1 is SQVTM and CDR2 is ANQGSEA. The V end lost 0 bases, the J end lost 3 bases, and 5 bases lay between the germline ends. The CDR3 here is CSVEDYKETQYF. The CDR3 coding sequence is TGCAGCGTTGAAGATTACAAAGAGACCCAGTACTTC.

At least ten counts were recorded for this clonotype. The V gene is TRBV6-5, the J gene TRBJ2-5; 9 bases align to TRBD1. The junction had 5 bases not matched to a gene; V was cut back by 1 base and J by 2 bases. The CDR3 loop spans 16 amino acids. CDR1 and CDR2 from the germline V gene are MNHEY and SVGAGI. For the CDR3, the DNA is TGTGCCAGCAGTTACTGGGCGGGACAGGGACAAGAGACCCAGTACTTC. Its protein product is CASSYWAGQGQETQYF.

V is TRBV5-5 and J is TRBJ2-5; D not certain. V was clipped by 2 bases and J by 5 bases, with 10 bases between them. Per the germline V gene, CDR1 is SGHKS and CDR2 is YYEKEE (reference sequence). The CDR3 totals 13 residues. The CDR3 reads CASSLTPVETQYF. CDR3 in DNA: TGTGCCAGCAGCTTAACCCCGGTGGAGACCCAGTACTTC.

This clonotype appeared a few times. The chain combines TRBV29-1 with TRBJ1-2; TRBD1 might be the D (5 bases). The germline V gene has CDR1 SQVTM and CDR2 ANQGSEA. The CDR3 runs 11 residues. The germline V and J ends were trimmed by 3 bases and 13 bases, with 15 bases remaining between them. The CDR3 here is CSVELRGDATF. The DNA of the CDR3 is TGCAGCGTTGAGCTAAGGGGAGACGCCACCTTC.

In its sample, this clonotype was seen a few times. V usage is TRBV28 and J usage is TRBJ1-1, with 7 bases fitting TRBD1. The CDR3 loop spans 14 amino acids. Germline CDR1 MDHEN, CDR2 SYDVKM. The V gene end was trimmed by 6 bases and the J gene end by 1 base; junction bases not matched to a gene: 5. In DNA form, the CDR3 reads TGTGCCAGCAGCGTACAGGGGTCGAACACTGAAGCTTTCTTT. Translated, it gives CASSVQGSNTEAFF. The full variable domain, rest sourced from reference TRBV28 and TRBJ1-1, is DVKVTQSSRYLVKRTGEKVFLECVQDMDHENMFWYRQDPGLGLRLIYFSYDVKMKEKGDIPEGYSVSREKKERFSLILESASTNQTSMYLCASSVQGSNTEAFFGQGTRLTVV.

The table lists this clonotype with a few counts. The chain uses TRBV4-3 and TRBJ2-1; D is undetermined. Trimming left V 1 base short and J 3 bases short, with 4 bases between. Per the germline V gene, CDR1 is LGHNA and CDR2 is YSLEER. The CDR3 is made up of 13 amino acids. CDR3 loop: CASSQVSYNEQFF. The CDR3 coding sequence is TGCGCCAGCAGCCAAGTCAGCTACAATGAGCAGTTCTTC.

The V and J genes are TRBV5-1 and TRBJ2-3; 15 nucleotides line up with TRBD2. Germline loops: CDR1 SGHRS, CDR2 YFSETQ. V shed 3 bases, J shed 0 bases, and the junction held 20 bases outside the gene matches. This CDR3 region has 23 residues. The CDR3 region has the DNA TGCGCCAGCAGCTCACGATGGACTAGCGGGGGGGCTAGTAAATCGACTAGCACAGATACGCAGTATTTT. This sequence encodes CASSSRWTSGGASKSTSTDTQYF.

This clonotype was observed many times. CDR3 amino acids: CASSQDKGYEQYF. The CDR3 DNA reads TGCGCCAGCAGCCAAGATAAGGGTTACGAGCAGTACTTC. The chain couples TRBV4-3 to TRBJ2-7, with D hard to call. Trimming left V 0 bases short and J 4 bases short, with 7 bases between. This CDR3 comprises 13 residues. Looked up from germline, CDR1 is LGHNA and CDR2 is YSLEER.

This clonotype was seen more than once but under ten times. At one end, the junction sequence differs from germline, possibly due to a read error. CDR3 region: CSARAIDRGGEKLFF. The DNA of the CDR3 is TGTAGTGCTAGAGCGATAGACAGGGGGGGTGAAAAACTGTTTTTT. J is TRBJ1-4 and V is TRBV20-1, with TRBD1 identical over 9 bases. Germline V gene sequence: CDR1 DFQATT, CDR2 SNEGSKA (reference sequence). The CDR3 extends over 15 amino acids.

The chain carries TRBV5-1 and TRBJ2-1, with TRBD1 matching over 12 bases. The germline V gene encodes CDR1 SGHRS and CDR2 YFSETQ. The CDR3 totals 17 residues. V shed 4 bases and J 8 bases; nucleotides not matched to a gene: 13. DNA of the CDR3: TGCGCCAGCAGCGGCCAACCGGGACAGGGGGCGTGCGATGAGCAGTTCTTC. Its protein product is CASSGQPGQGACDEQFF.